This T cell receptor (beta chain) stems from a study of quantifying T cell responses using KT2 cells. For the study at large: TCR alpha and beta constant-region primers primed reverse transcription of RNA.

This clonotype was seen more than once but under ten times. Deletions cut 2 bases from V and 3 bases from J, with 11 bases between. This CDR3 is 15 amino acids long. Per germline, CDR1 MNHEY and CDR2 SVGEGT. The sample is PBMC spiked with counted cells of clone KT2. Each cDNA got a UMI-containing oligo ligated at its 3' end. The first PCR ran 4 to 5 cycles with an equimolar RC1.1 and RC1.2 beta primer mix. TCRdb analysed the UMI-ligation and nested PCR reads with MiXCR anew, one entry per CDR3 protein. The repertoire holds some 33,000 distinct CDR3 sequences, with 10% as singletons. The receptor comes from a human donor. The J gene is TRBJ2-1, the V gene TRBV6-2 or TRBV6-3; D gene ambiguous. The sequencing sample was made of PBMCs spiked with cells of the T cell clone KT2. The CDR3: CASSYGSIVYNEQFF. CDR3 DNA sequence: TGTGCCAGCAGTTACGGGTCAATAGTCTACAATGAGCAGTTCTTC.